This entry describes one T cell receptor beta chain. The data originate from a study of T cells in Graves' hyperthyroidism and ophthalmopathy. RNA transcripts served as the template for amplifying TCR beta CDR3 regions. First-round RT-PCR with HTBI primers amplified the TCR CDR3 region. TCRdb re-called the multiplex PCR reads through MiXCR, storing one row per CDR3 protein. The profile shows 400,000 to 550,000 distinct CDR3 sequences, roughly 14% of them singletons. This receptor was obtained from a woman in her late teens or twenties with Graves' hyperthyroidism. The specimen was blood.

The CDR3 loop reads CASSRTGGNGATEAFF. In nucleotides, the CDR3 is TGTGCCAGCAGTCGGACAGGGGGGAATGGTGCCACTGAAGCTTTCTTT. The V call is TRBV3-1, the J call TRBJ1-1; 10 bases align to TRBD1. This CDR3 is 16 amino acids long. The V gene's germline CDR1 is LGHDT and CDR2 YNNKEL (reference sequence). J gave up 4 bases and V 6 bases, and 11 bases lay outside the gene matches.